The 28 T cell receptor beta chains listed next were all sequenced from one sample in a study of T cells after posttransplantation cyclophosphamide. This table comes from immunoSEQ multiplex PCR, and its TCRdb copy is limited to in-frame clones, with some not included. This table has approximately 29,000 clones, roughly 90% appearing once. The sequenced sample consisted of PBMCs. These receptor sequences come from a man between 50 and 59 years old.

The chain uses TRBV7-9 and TRBJ1-3; no firm D call. The CDR3 is 15 residues long. The V gene's germline CDR1 is SEHNR and CDR2 FQNEAQ (reference sequence). Trimming took 5 bases from V and 2 from J, leaving 13 bases between them. CDR3 amino acids: CASSATSLAGNTIYF. Written as DNA, the CDR3 is TGTGCCAGCAGCGCTACTAGCTTGGCTGGAAACACCATATATTTT.

This chain joins TRBV5-4 and TRBJ1-2; TRBD1 aligns across 9 bases. With V trimmed by 3 bases and J by 7 bases, 4 bases remained unmatched. Germline CDR1 SGHNT, CDR2 YYREEE (reference sequence). This CDR3 contains 13 residues. CDR3: CASSWDRVFGYTF. CDR3 bases: TGTGCCAGCAGCTGGGACAGGGTCTTTGGCTACACCTTC. Together with reference TRBV5-4 and TRBJ1-2, the CDR3 gives the full variable domain: ETGVTQSPTHLIKTRGQQVTLRCSSQSGHNTVSWYQQALGQGPQFIFQYYREEENGRGNFPPRFSGLQFPNYSSELNVNALELDDSALYLCASSWDRVFGYTFGSGTRLTVV.

The V and J genes are TRBV10-3 and TRBJ1-1; D unresolved. Trimming cost V 3 bases and J 4 bases, with 9 bases left between them. The CDR3 spans 13 residues. The germline V gene has CDR1 ENHRY and CDR2 SYGVKD. DNA for the CDR3: TGTGCCATCAGTGAACGGGATAGCACTGAAGCTTTCTTT. Translation gives CAISERDSTEAFF.

This clone turned up a few times. The V call is TRBV7-9, the J call TRBJ1-2; D call uncertain. Per the germline V gene, CDR1 is SEHNR and CDR2 is FQNEAQ (reference sequence). The CDR3 sequence is 12 residues long. V was cut by 8 bases and J by 4 bases, with 11 bases left in between. CDR3 sequence: CASRPWAYGYTF. The CDR3 coding sequence is TGTGCCAGCCGCCCCTGGGCCTATGGCTACACCTTC.

This clone was counted a few times. The chain is built from TRBV6-5 and TRBJ2-1; 14 bases match TRBD2. This CDR3 spans 15 amino acids. V lost 7 bases to trimming and J lost 6 bases; unmatched junction nucleotides: 5. Germline V gene lookup returns CDR1 MNHEY and CDR2 SVGAGI. CDR3 sequence reads: CASTLTSGGANEQFF. The CDR3 bases are TGTGCCAGCACTCTGACTAGCGGGGGGGCCAATGAGCAGTTCTTC.

The gene calls are TRBV7-2 and TRBJ2-7; 10 nucleotides line up with TRBD1. Trimming cost V 6 bases and J 0 bases; bases outside gene matches: 5. CDR3 length: 15 residues. The germline V gene encodes CDR1 SGHTA and CDR2 FQGNSA. CDR3 amino acids: CASRPGTGVSYEQYF. The CDR3 bases are TGTGCCAGCAGGCCCGGGACAGGGGTCTCCTACGAGCAGTACTTC.

As for this clone: Other nucleotide sequences from this sample produce the same CDR3. V usage is TRBV25-1 and J usage is TRBJ2-2, with TRBD1 as a possible D gene (8 bases). V lost 5 bases and J 5 bases, leaving 12 bases between the germline ends. This CDR3 is 14 amino acids long. From germline, CDR1 is MGHDK and CDR2 SYGVNS. CDR3 DNA: TGTGCCAGCAGTAAACAGGGGGGGACCGGGGAGCTGTTTTTT. Its protein product is CASSKQGGTGELFF.

The chain is built from TRBV7-9 and TRBJ1-2, with 7 bases matching TRBD1. Germline CDR1 and CDR2: SEHNR and FQNEAQ (reference sequence). The CDR3 spans 19 residues. Trimming cost V 1 base and J 4 bases; bases outside gene matches: 18. The CDR3 nucleotides are TGTGCCAGCAGCTTAGGGTCACGAGTCGGGACAGAAAATACCTATGGCTACACCTTC. Its protein is CASSLGSRVGTENTYGYTF.

This sequence joins TRBV18 and TRBJ2-2; the D gene is possibly TRBD1 (6 bases). The CDR3 is 15 amino acids. The V end lost 7 bases, the J end lost 4 bases, and 16 bases lay between the germline ends. Germline-derived CDR1 and CDR2 are KGHSH and LQKENI. This CDR3 is CASCQGIQGTGELFF. The DNA for the CDR3 is TGTGCCAGCTGCCAGGGGATCCAAGGCACCGGGGAGCTGTTTTTT.

The chain uses TRBV9 and TRBJ1-2; 9 positions match TRBD1. The germline CDR1 and CDR2 sequences are SGDLS and YYNGEE. CDR3 size: 13 residues. V dropped 4 bases and J dropped 7; count of bases not matched to a gene: 5. In DNA form, the CDR3 reads TGTGCCAGCAGCCTAGAGACAGGGGGTGGCTACACCTTC. This codes for CASSLETGGGYTF.

The gene calls are TRBV28 and TRBJ1-5; TRBD1 might be the D (5 bases). The CDR3 runs to 18 residues. Looked up from germline, CDR1 is MDHEN and CDR2 is SYDVKM. Trimming left V 11 bases short and J 3 bases short, with 29 bases between. CDR3: CACVQASTTHRYNQPQHF. The CDR3 DNA reads as TGTGCCTGCGTACAGGCCAGTACCACGCACCGCTACAATCAGCCCCAGCATTTT.

This chain joins TRBV5-1 and TRBJ1-1, with D perhaps TRBD1 (5 bases). The V end lost 4 bases, the J end lost 1 base, and 14 bases lay between the germline ends. The CDR3 extends over 15 amino acids. Germline V gene sequence: CDR1 SGHRS, CDR2 YFSETQ. CDR3 protein: CASSRGGVPNTEAFF. CDR3 nucleotides: TGCGCCAGCAGCCGGGGGGGGGTGCCGAACACTGAAGCTTTCTTT.

The chain carries TRBV28 and TRBJ1-4; the D gene is possibly TRBD1 (6 bases). The CDR3 length is 14 residues. The V and J ends lost 8 bases and 1 base respectively, with 11 bases between them. CDR1 and CDR2 from the germline V gene are MDHEN and SYDVKM. In DNA, the CDR3 is TGTGCCAGCTCATTAGGGGGAACTAATGAAAAACTGTTTTTT. The encoded protein is CASSLGGTNEKLFF.

As regards this clone: The conserved closing phenylalanine or tryptophan is absent in this CDR3, likely reflecting a read error. The rearrangement joins TRBV6-1 to TRBJ2-7; D may be TRBD1 (6 bases). The CDR3 runs to 15 residues. Trimming pared 5 bases from V and 2 bases from J, leaving 16 bases between. Per germline, CDR1 MNHNS and CDR2 SASEGT. CDR3 protein: CASSPQTGTPYEQYL. The CDR3 bases are TGTGCCAGCAGTCCACAGACAGGAACTCCCTACGAGCAGTACCTC.

The V call is TRBV5-1, the J call TRBJ1-5; 10 bases agree with TRBD1. The CDR3 is made up of 17 amino acids. With 4 bases clipped from V and 4 bases from J, the junction kept 11 bases outside the gene matches. Germline V gene lookup returns CDR1 SGHRS and CDR2 YFSETQ. The CDR3 DNA reads TGCGCCAGCAGCGTGGGGGACCGGACAGGGGGGAATCAGCCCCAGCATTTT. Amino acid sequence: CASSVGDRTGGNQPQHF.

This clone has only a few counts. The CDR3 protein is CAISTGTNQPQHF. CDR3 nucleotides: TGTGCCATCTCGACAGGGACGAATCAGCCCCAGCATTTT. The J gene is TRBJ1-5, the V gene TRBV10-3; 7 bases are shared with TRBD1. CDR1 and CDR2 from the germline V gene are ENHRY and SYGVKD. J gave up 4 bases and V 8 bases, and 5 bases lay outside the gene matches. The length of the CDR3 is 13 residues.

This clone appeared a single time. The V and J genes are TRBV27 and TRBJ1-1; D uncertain. The germline gives CDR1 MNHEY, CDR2 SMNVEV (reference sequence). CDR3 length: 15 amino acids. Trimming took 4 bases from V and 0 from J, leaving 12 bases between them. The CDR3 loop reads CASSSAALMNTEAFF. CDR3 coding DNA: TGTGCCAGCAGTTCAGCGGCCCTCATGAACACTGAAGCTTTCTTT.

The J gene is TRBJ2-1, the V gene TRBV10-3; D not certain. Per germline, CDR1 ENHRY and CDR2 SYGVKD. V lost 3 bases and J lost 7, with 10 bases in between. This CDR3 spans 13 amino acids. CDR3 nucleotide sequence: TGTGCCATCAGTGATGGGCTTGGGAATGAGCAGTTCTTC. Its translation: CAISDGLGNEQFF.

This clone was detected only once. The chain has TRBV5-1 and TRBJ2-5; 9 bases fit TRBD1. J was trimmed by 4 bases and V by 4 bases; bases with no gene match: 5. The CDR3 length is 14 residues. The germline V gene has CDR1 SGHRS and CDR2 YFSETQ. The CDR3 sequence: CASSDPGQGETQYF. Here the CDR3 DNA reads TGCGCCAGCAGCGATCCGGGACAGGGAGAGACCCAGTACTTC.

V usage is TRBV10-3 and J usage is TRBJ1-3; the D gene is possibly TRBD1 (5 bases). The germline V gene encodes CDR1 ENHRY and CDR2 SYGVKD. V shed 10 bases and J shed 0 bases, with 10 bases lying between them. The CDR3 runs 13 residues. The CDR3 coding sequence is TGTGCCACCACAGGTACCTCTGGAAACACCATATATTTT. Translating gives CATTGTSGNTIYF.

This rearrangement joins TRBV10-3 to TRBJ2-1, with 8 bases that match TRBD2. CDR3 length: 13 residues. Trimming cost V 9 bases and J 8 bases; bases outside gene matches: 9. The germline V gene has CDR1 ENHRY and CDR2 SYGVKD. CDR3 bases: TGTGCCATGGGCTCCGGGAGGGCCCATGAGCAGTTCTTC. It specifies CAMGSGRAHEQFF.

The chain uses TRBV19 and TRBJ1-4; unclear D gene. With 3 bases removed from V and 3 bases from J, the gap between germline ends came to 11 bases. This CDR3 region has 15 residues. Looked up from germline, CDR1 is LNHDA and CDR2 is SQIVND (reference sequence). For the CDR3, the DNA is TGTGCCAGTAGTATGTTACGCGGGCCTAATGAAAAACTGTTTTTT. As protein: CASSMLRGPNEKLFF.

This rearrangement joins TRBV5-1 to TRBJ2-7; 11 positions match TRBD2. With V trimmed by 5 bases and J by 2 bases, 3 bases remained unmatched. CDR1 is SGHRS and CDR2 is YFSETQ in the germline V gene. This CDR3 comprises 14 residues. The CDR3 DNA sequence: TGCGCCAGCAGTGAGGGACTAGCGGCCTACGAGCAGTACTTC. Its protein product is CASSEGLAAYEQYF.

Points on this clone: The sample holds other DNA sequences that translate to the same CDR3. The chain recombines TRBV4-1 with TRBJ2-7; D gene uncertain. The CDR3 runs 14 residues. The ends were cut back, 1 base at V and 1 base at J, with 8 bases in the middle. CDR1 and CDR2 from the germline V gene are MGHRA and YSYEKL. The CDR3 DNA is TGCGCCAGCAGCCAAGGTGTCCAGTCCTACGAGCAGTACTTC. Translated, it gives CASSQGVQSYEQYF.

The rearrangement links TRBV5-8 to TRBJ2-6, with a tentative D call TRBD2 (5 bases). Germline V gene data show CDR1 as SGHTS and CDR2 as YDEGEE. V was clipped by 1 base and J by 0 bases, with 11 bases between them. The CDR3 has 17 residues. The CDR3, as DNA: TGTGCCAGCAGCTTGCTCACGGGGAGCTCTGGGGCCAACGTCCTGACTTTC. The encoded protein is CASSLLTGSSGANVLTF. Full variable domain (missing parts from reference TRBV5-8 and TRBJ2-6): EAGVTQSPTHLIKTRGQQATLRCSPISGHTSVYWYQQALGLGLQFLLWYDEGEERNRGNFPPRFSGRQFPNYSSELNVNALELEDSALYLCASSLLTGSSGANVLTFGAGSRLTVL.

This clone was counted a single time. The chain recombines TRBV28 with TRBJ2-6, with 9 bases identical to TRBD2. The length of the CDR3 is 13 residues. Trimming cost V 9 bases and J 7 bases; bases outside gene matches: 4. Germline V CDR1 and CDR2: MDHEN, SYDVKM. The CDR3 region is CASRRGGANVLTF. For the CDR3, the DNA is TGTGCCAGTAGGCGGGGGGGAGCCAACGTCCTGACTTTC.

V gene TRBV10-2 combines with J gene TRBJ1-5, with D maybe TRBD1 (6 bases). The CDR3 covers 17 residues. Trimming took 3 bases from V and 3 from J, leaving 18 bases between them. Germline CDR1 WSHSY, CDR2 SAAADI. The CDR3 loop is CASSEWEGGAANQPQHF. DNA for the CDR3: TGCGCCAGCAGTGAATGGGAGGGGGGGGCAGCCAATCAGCCCCAGCATTTT.

The rearrangement links TRBV18 to TRBJ2-3; D is uncertain. The CDR3 totals 15 residues. Between the trimmed V and J ends, which lost 2 bases and 0 bases, there was a span of 9 bases. Germline V gene data show CDR1 as KGHSH and CDR2 as LQKENI. This CDR3 is CASSPIPSSTDTQYF. The DNA for the CDR3 is TGTGCCAGCTCACCAATCCCGTCTAGCACAGATACGCAGTATTTT.